This is a list of T cell receptor beta chains from one sample in a study of stem cell transplantation in POMP-related autoinflammatory disease. Clones were sequenced by immunoSEQ multiplex PCR, and TCRdb holds only the in-frame ones, with some missing. The data hold tens of thousands of clones, with just over 90% observed a single time. The sample was CD4+ T cells from PBMCs, taken after stem cell transplantation. The receptors shown here come from a human patient with POMP-related autoinflammation and immune dysregulation (PRAID). The graft donor may be the source of some T cells. Each CDR3 is given with its conserved first and last residue. Fields, in order: clone size, J gene, V gene, D gene, CDR3 protein, CDR3 DNA. D genes are given only for firm matches. Not every row has a clone size; where given, it reads once, few, many or a size class.

clone size: .
J gene: TRBJ1-2
V gene: TRBV2
D gene: .
CDR3 protein: CASRFHYGYTF
CDR3 DNA: TGTGCCAGCAGATTCCACTATGGCTACACCTTC

clone size: .
J gene: TRBJ2-5
V gene: TRBV19
D gene: TRBD2
CDR3 protein: CASSRAGFQETQYF
CDR3 DNA: TGTGCCAGTAGTAGAGCGGGGTTCCAAGAGACCCAGTACTTC

clone size: .
J gene: TRBJ2-5
V gene: TRBV9
D gene: .
CDR3 protein: CASSVGGQETQYF
CDR3 DNA: TGTGCCAGCAGCGTAGGGGGTCAAGAGACCCAGTACTTC

clone size: .
J gene: TRBJ2-3
V gene: TRBV6-6
D gene: .
CDR3 protein: CASRLRADTQYF
CDR3 DNA: TGTGCCAGCAGGCTCCGAGCTGATACGCAGTATTTT

clone size: .
J gene: TRBJ1-5
V gene: TRBV10-2
D gene: .
CDR3 protein: CASSDGHRQPQHF
CDR3 DNA: TGCGCCAGCAGTGATGGACACCGGCAGCCCCAGCATTTT

clone size: few
J gene: TRBJ2-7
V gene: TRBV5-1
D gene: .
CDR3 protein: CASSGWDSSGSYEQYF
CDR3 DNA: TGCGCCAGCAGCGGATGGGACAGCAGCGGGTCCTACGAGCAGTACTTC

clone size: .
J gene: TRBJ2-7
V gene: TRBV30
D gene: TRBD2
CDR3 protein: CAWSQLAGGPTYEQYF
CDR3 DNA: TGTGCCTGGAGCCAACTAGCGGGAGGCCCCACCTACGAGCAGTACTTC

clone size: .
J gene: TRBJ1-5
V gene: TRBV19
D gene: TRBD1
CDR3 protein: CASRGTGGQPQHF
CDR3 DNA: TGTGCCAGTAGGGGGACAGGGGGACAGCCCCAGCATTTT

clone size: .
J gene: TRBJ1-6
V gene: TRBV5-5
D gene: .
CDR3 protein: CASSWEGGEGSPLHF
CDR3 DNA: TGTGCCAGCAGCTGGGAAGGGGGGGAAGGCAGTCCCCTCCACTTT

clone size: .
J gene: TRBJ2-7
V gene: TRBV7-2
D gene: TRBD2
CDR3 protein: CASSQGLAGAQYF
CDR3 DNA: TGTGCCAGCAGCCAGGGACTAGCGGGGGCGCAGTACTTC

clone size: .
J gene: TRBJ2-7
V gene: TRBV19
D gene: .
CDR3 protein: CASMGATYEQYF
CDR3 DNA: TGTGCCAGTATGGGGGCCACCTACGAGCAGTACTTC

clone size: .
J gene: TRBJ1-3
V gene: TRBV2
D gene: .
CDR3 protein: CASTSVPGNTIYF
CDR3 DNA: TGTGCCAGCACTTCGGTCCCTGGAAACACCATATATTTT

clone size: .
J gene: TRBJ2-7
V gene: TRBV11-2
D gene: TRBD1
CDR3 protein: CASRRMGQGYEQYF
CDR3 DNA: TGTGCCAGCAGACGAATGGGACAGGGCTACGAGCAGTACTTC

clone size: .
J gene: TRBJ2-7
V gene: TRBV6-5
D gene: .
CDR3 protein: CATSRLRLVANEQYF
CDR3 DNA: TGTGCCACCTCTCGTCTACGACTAGTCGCCAACGAGCAGTACTTC

clone size: few
J gene: TRBJ1-4
V gene: TRBV6-1
D gene: .
CDR3 protein: CASSDQWITGNEKLFF
CDR3 DNA: TGTGCCAGCAGTGACCAATGGATCACCGGGAATGAAAAACTGTTTTTT

clone size: .
J gene: TRBJ2-5
V gene: TRBV3-1/TRBV3-2
D gene: .
CDR3 protein: CASSHNGETQYF
CDR3 DNA: TGTGCCAGCAGCCATAACGGAGAGACCCAGTACTTC

clone size: .
J gene: TRBJ1-2
V gene: TRBV20-1
D gene: .
CDR3 protein: CSAIPSSGYTF
CDR3 DNA: TGCAGTGCTATCCCTTCGAGTGGCTACACCTTC

clone size: .
J gene: TRBJ1-4
V gene: TRBV5-1
D gene: TRBD1
CDR3 protein: CASREGASNEKLFF
CDR3 DNA: TGCGCCAGCAGGGAGGGGGCCTCTAATGAAAAACTGTTTTTT

clone size: .
J gene: TRBJ1-2
V gene: TRBV28
D gene: .
CDR3 protein: CASSLPGAGYTF
CDR3 DNA: TGTGCCAGCAGCCTACCCGGTGCTGGCTACACCTTC

clone size: .
J gene: TRBJ1-6
V gene: TRBV10-2
D gene: .
CDR3 protein: CASSAVGGPVSPLHF
CDR3 DNA: TGCGCCAGCAGTGCTGTTGGGGGGCCCGTTTCACCCCTCCACTTT

clone size: .
J gene: TRBJ2-1
V gene: TRBV4-2
D gene: TRBD2
CDR3 protein: CASSQGGDYNEQFF
CDR3 DNA: TGTGCCAGCAGCCAGGGGGGGGACTACAATGAGCAGTTCTTC

clone size: .
J gene: TRBJ1-5
V gene: TRBV3-1/TRBV3-2
D gene: TRBD1
CDR3 protein: CASSANPGGGSNQPQHF
CDR3 DNA: TGTGCCAGCAGCGCTAACCCAGGGGGAGGCAGCAATCAGCCCCAGCATTTT

clone size: .
J gene: TRBJ2-1
V gene: TRBV7-9
D gene: .
CDR3 protein: CASSTRGVGWPTYNEQFF
CDR3 DNA: TGTGCCAGCAGCACTAGGGGTGTAGGGTGGCCTACCTACAATGAGCAGTTCTTC

clone size: .
J gene: TRBJ1-3
V gene: TRBV11-2
D gene: .
CDR3 protein: CASSSFPPGSVGNTIYF
CDR3 DNA: TGTGCCAGCAGCTCCTTCCCCCCCGGTTCGGTAGGAAACACCATATATTTT

clone size: .
J gene: TRBJ1-4
V gene: TRBV14
D gene: .
CDR3 protein: CASSQGGPATNEKLFF
CDR3 DNA: TGTGCCAGCAGCCAAGGTGGGCCAGCAACTAATGAAAAACTGTTTTTT

clone size: .
J gene: TRBJ2-3
V gene: TRBV24-1
D gene: .
CDR3 protein: CATSFMDTQYF
CDR3 DNA: TGTGCCACCAGCTTTATGGATACGCAGTATTTT

clone size: .
J gene: TRBJ1-1
V gene: TRBV28
D gene: TRBD1
CDR3 protein: CASSNTGGNTEAFF
CDR3 DNA: TGTGCCAGCAGCAATACAGGGGGCAACACTGAAGCTTTCTTT

clone size: once
J gene: TRBJ2-1
V gene: TRBV27
D gene: TRBD2
CDR3 protein: CASKSQSLRGGRRDNEQFF
CDR3 DNA: TGTGCCAGCAAATCCCAGAGTCTTCGAGGCGGGAGGCGAGACAATGAGCAGTTCTTC

clone size: .
J gene: TRBJ2-2
V gene: TRBV4-1
D gene: .
CDR3 protein: CASSPRGGTGELFF
CDR3 DNA: TGCGCCAGCAGCCCTAGGGGGGGCACCGGGGAGCTGTTTTTT

clone size: .
J gene: TRBJ2-7
V gene: TRBV6-1
D gene: .
CDR3 protein: CASSEDVRYEQYF
CDR3 DNA: TGTGCCAGCAGTGAGGACGTCCGCTACGAGCAGTACTTC

clone size: .
J gene: TRBJ2-7
V gene: TRBV19
D gene: .
CDR3 protein: CASSIASGLNEQYF
CDR3 DNA: TGTGCCAGTAGTATAGCCAGCGGCTTAAACGAGCAGTACTTC

clone size: .
J gene: TRBJ1-5
V gene: TRBV11-3
D gene: .
CDR3 protein: CASRTMGLWGQPQHF
CDR3 DNA: TGTGCCAGCAGGACAATGGGGTTATGGGGTCAGCCCCAGCATTTT

clone size: .
J gene: TRBJ2-5
V gene: TRBV18
D gene: .
CDR3 protein: CASSPRQEQETQYF
CDR3 DNA: TGTGCCAGCTCCCCTAGACAGGAACAAGAGACCCAGTACTTC

clone size: .
J gene: TRBJ2-5
V gene: TRBV28
D gene: TRBD2
CDR3 protein: CASSLAGETETQYF
CDR3 DNA: TGTGCCAGCAGTTTGGCGGGAGAAACGGAGACCCAGTACTTC

clone size: .
J gene: TRBJ2-7
V gene: TRBV7-2
D gene: TRBD2
CDR3 protein: CASSERPGLAEQYF
CDR3 DNA: TGTGCCAGCAGCGAGCGGCCGGGACTAGCGGAGCAGTACTTC

clone size: .
J gene: TRBJ2-3
V gene: TRBV11-3
D gene: .
CDR3 protein: CASSLIFADTQYF
CDR3 DNA: TGTGCCAGCAGCTTAATTTTCGCAGATACGCAGTATTTT

clone size: .
J gene: TRBJ1-2
V gene: TRBV24-1
D gene: .
CDR3 protein: CATSDFSGVGGYTF
CDR3 DNA: TGTGCCACCAGTGATTTTTCAGGGGTGGGTGGCTACACCTTC

clone size: .
J gene: TRBJ2-1
V gene: TRBV7-3
D gene: .
CDR3 protein: CASSLNLAIENEQFF
CDR3 DNA: TGTGCCAGCAGCTTAAACCTAGCAATAGAGAATGAGCAGTTCTTC

clone size: .
J gene: TRBJ2-4
V gene: TRBV7-2
D gene: .
CDR3 protein: CASSLRVRDIQYF
CDR3 DNA: TGTGCCAGCAGCTTGAGGGTGAGGGACATTCAGTACTTC

clone size: .
J gene: TRBJ2-3
V gene: TRBV14
D gene: TRBD2
CDR3 protein: CASSPTLGLAGGKTQYF
CDR3 DNA: TGTGCCAGCAGCCCGACCCTTGGACTAGCGGGAGGAAAGACGCAGTATTTT

clone size: .
J gene: TRBJ2-7
V gene: TRBV10-3
D gene: TRBD1
CDR3 protein: CAVGQGAYEQYF
CDR3 DNA: TGTGCCGTGGGACAGGGGGCATACGAGCAGTACTTC